The 5 T cell receptor beta chains reported below all come from one sample, sequenced in a study of cytomegalovirus exposure and HLA in healthy donors. It was with 60 Vbeta and 13 Jbeta primers that the PCR ran. Some clones are missing from TCRdb's copy, which holds only in-frame ones; the method was immunoSEQ multiplex PCR. The sample includes over 60,000 clones, roughly 80% of them seen just once. The source material was PBMCs. The receptors come from a woman younger than 45 in good health and CMV-seropositive.

The CDR3 DNA reads as TGTGCCATCCAAGAATCACAGGGGGCTGTCTACGAGCAGTACTTC. Amino acid sequence: CAIQESQGAVYEQYF. The chain carries TRBV10-3 and TRBJ2-7; 9 bases match TRBD1. CDR1 and CDR2 (germline): ENHRY, SYGVKD. This CDR3 comprises 15 residues. Losses at the gene ends were 8 bases for V and 3 bases for J; bases not matched to a gene: 11.

The V and J genes are TRBV6-1 and TRBJ2-4; TRBD1 might be the D (6 bases). CDR3 length equals 16 residues. Germline lookup yields CDR1 MNHNS and CDR2 SASEGT. Trimming removed 2 bases from V and 9 bases from J, with 20 bases in between. As DNA, the CDR3 is TGTGCCAGCAGTGAAAATACTGGGGGCGTAAGGGGCATTCAGTACTTC. It is translated as CASSENTGGVRGIQYF.

The chain has TRBV4-3 and TRBJ2-6, with D possibly being TRBD1 (5 bases). The CDR3 has 19 residues. Germline CDR1 LGHNA, CDR2 YSLEER. The V and J ends lost 0 bases and 2 bases respectively, with 17 bases between them. The CDR3 DNA follows: TGCGCCAGCAGCCAAGAGCCCGCCAGGGTAGTCGCTGGGGCCAACGTCCTGACTTTC. Translated: CASSQEPARVVAGANVLTF.

The V and J genes are TRBV21-1 and TRBJ2-7; TRBD1 is the table's D call, not checked against the DNA. TRBV21-1 is labeled a pseudogene. The CDR3 is 18 amino acids. The CDR3 sequence: CASSKLDPLPGQVYEQYF. The DNA for the CDR3 is TGTGCCAGCAGCAAATTGGACCCACTCCCTGGACAGGTCTACGAGCAGTACTTC.

The V gene is TRBV30, the J gene TRBJ2-5; 7 positions match TRBD2. The CDR3 totals 14 residues. V was clipped by 5 bases and J by 2 bases; unmatched bases: 8. Germline V gene lookup returns CDR1 GTSNPN and CDR2 SVGIG (reference sequence). This CDR3 reads CAWGGGPGQETQYF. The DNA of the CDR3 is TGTGCCTGGGGGGGAGGGCCGGGACAAGAGACCCAGTACTTC.